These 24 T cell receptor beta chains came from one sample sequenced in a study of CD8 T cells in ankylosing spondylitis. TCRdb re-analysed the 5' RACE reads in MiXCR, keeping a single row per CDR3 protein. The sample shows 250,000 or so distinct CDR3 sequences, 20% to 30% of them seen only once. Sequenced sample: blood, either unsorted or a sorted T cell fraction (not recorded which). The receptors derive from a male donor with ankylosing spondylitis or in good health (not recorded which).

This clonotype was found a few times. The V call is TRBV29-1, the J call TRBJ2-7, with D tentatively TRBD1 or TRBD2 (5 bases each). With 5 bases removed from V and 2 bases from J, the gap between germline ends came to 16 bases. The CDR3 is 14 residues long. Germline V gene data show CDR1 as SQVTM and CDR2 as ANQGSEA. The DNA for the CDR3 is TGCAGCGTTCTAGTCCGGGACGGAGCCTACGAGCAGTACTTC. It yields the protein CSVLVRDGAYEQYF.

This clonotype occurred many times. The chain's CDR3 is CASSLGGVGYTIYF. CDR3 DNA sequence: TGTGCCAGCAGCTTAGGGGGCGTCGGGTACACCATATATTTT. This chain uses TRBV7-9 with TRBJ1-3, with D possibly being TRBD1 (5 bases). Per germline, CDR1 SEHNR and CDR2 FQNEAQ (reference sequence). V lost 1 base and J lost 8, with 12 bases in between. CDR3 length equals 14 residues.

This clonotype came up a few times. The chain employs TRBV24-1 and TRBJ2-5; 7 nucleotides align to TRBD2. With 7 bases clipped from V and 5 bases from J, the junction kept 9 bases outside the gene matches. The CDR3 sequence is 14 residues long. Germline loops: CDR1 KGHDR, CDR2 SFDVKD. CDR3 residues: CATSSGGLGETQYF. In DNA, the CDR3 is TGTGCCACCAGCTCGGGAGGATTAGGGGAGACCCAGTACTTC.

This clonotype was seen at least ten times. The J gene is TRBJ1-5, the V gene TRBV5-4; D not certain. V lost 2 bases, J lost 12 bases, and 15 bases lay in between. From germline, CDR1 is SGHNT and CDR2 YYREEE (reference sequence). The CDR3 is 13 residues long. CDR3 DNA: TGTGCCAGCAGCTTTGGGAGGGATGGACTCCAGCATTTT. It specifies CASSFGRDGLQHF.

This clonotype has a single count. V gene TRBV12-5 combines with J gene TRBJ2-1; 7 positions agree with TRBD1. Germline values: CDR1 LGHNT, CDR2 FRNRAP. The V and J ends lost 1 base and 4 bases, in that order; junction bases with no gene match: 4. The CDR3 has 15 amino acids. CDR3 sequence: CASGLGDRAYNEQFF. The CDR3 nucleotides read TGTGCTAGTGGTTTGGGTGACAGGGCTTACAATGAGCAGTTCTTC.

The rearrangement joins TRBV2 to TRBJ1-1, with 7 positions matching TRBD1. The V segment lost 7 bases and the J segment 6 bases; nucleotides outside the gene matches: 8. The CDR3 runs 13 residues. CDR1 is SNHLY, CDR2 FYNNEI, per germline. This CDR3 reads CASMGDSAPEAFF. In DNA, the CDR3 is TGTGCCAGCATGGGGGACAGCGCGCCTGAAGCTTTCTTT.

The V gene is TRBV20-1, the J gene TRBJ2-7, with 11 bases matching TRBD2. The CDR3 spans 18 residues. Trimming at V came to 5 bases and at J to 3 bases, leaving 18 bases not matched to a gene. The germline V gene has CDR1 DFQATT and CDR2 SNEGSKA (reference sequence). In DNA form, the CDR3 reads TGCAGTGCTCCCCCGGTGGGGGGACTACTAGCGGGGGACTACGAGCAGTACTTC. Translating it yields CSAPPVGGLLAGDYEQYF.

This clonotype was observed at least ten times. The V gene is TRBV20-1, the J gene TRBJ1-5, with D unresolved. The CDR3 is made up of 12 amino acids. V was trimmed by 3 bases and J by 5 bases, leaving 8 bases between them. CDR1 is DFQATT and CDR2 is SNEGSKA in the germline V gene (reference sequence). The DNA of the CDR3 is TGCAGTGCTAGTACGGACTATCAGCCCCAGCATTTT. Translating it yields CSASTDYQPQHF.

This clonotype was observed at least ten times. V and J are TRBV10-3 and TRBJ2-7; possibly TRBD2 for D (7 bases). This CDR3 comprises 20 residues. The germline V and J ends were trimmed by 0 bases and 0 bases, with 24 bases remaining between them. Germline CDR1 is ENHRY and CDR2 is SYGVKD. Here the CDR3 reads CAISESMGGGSDTSSYEQYF. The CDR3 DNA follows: TGTGCCATCAGTGAGTCGATGGGGGGGGGCAGCGACACGAGCTCCTACGAGCAGTACTTC.

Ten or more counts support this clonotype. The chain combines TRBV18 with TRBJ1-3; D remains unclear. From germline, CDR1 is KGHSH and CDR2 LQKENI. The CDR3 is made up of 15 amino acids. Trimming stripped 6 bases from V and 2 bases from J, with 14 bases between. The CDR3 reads CASSSFGETGNTIYF. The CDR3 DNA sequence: TGTGCCAGCTCCTCCTTCGGCGAGACTGGAAACACCATATATTTT.

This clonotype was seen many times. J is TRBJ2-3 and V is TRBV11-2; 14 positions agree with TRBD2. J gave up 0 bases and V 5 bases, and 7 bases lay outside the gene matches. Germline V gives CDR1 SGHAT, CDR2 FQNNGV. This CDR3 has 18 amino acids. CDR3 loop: CASSLRGTSGGSTDTQYF. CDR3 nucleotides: TGTGCCAGCAGCCTCCGGGGGACTAGCGGGGGTAGCACAGATACGCAGTATTTT.

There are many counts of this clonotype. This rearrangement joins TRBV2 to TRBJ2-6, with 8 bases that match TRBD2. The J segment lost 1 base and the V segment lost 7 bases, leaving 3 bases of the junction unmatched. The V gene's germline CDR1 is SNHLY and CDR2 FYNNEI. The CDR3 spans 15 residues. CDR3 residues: CASTGGNSGANVLTF. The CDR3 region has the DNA TGTGCCAGCACGGGGGGGAATTCTGGGGCCAACGTCCTGACTTTC. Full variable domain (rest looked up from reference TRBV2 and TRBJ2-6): EPEVTQTPSHQVTQMGQEVILRCVPISNHLYFYWYRQILGQKVEFLVSFYNNEISEKSEIFDDQFSVERPDGSNFTLKIRSTKLEDSAMYFCASTGGNSGANVLTFGAGSRLTVL.

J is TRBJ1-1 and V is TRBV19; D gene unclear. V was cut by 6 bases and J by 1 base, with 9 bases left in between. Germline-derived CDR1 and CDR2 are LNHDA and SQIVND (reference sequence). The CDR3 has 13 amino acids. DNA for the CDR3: TGTGCCAGTAGGTTACAAGGGAACACTGAAGCTTTCTTT. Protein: CASRLQGNTEAFF.

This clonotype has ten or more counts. CDR3 DNA: TGTGCCAGCAGCGTACCAGCCGGGGAGCTGTTTTTT. It translates to CASSVPAGELFF. V gene TRBV11-2 combines with J gene TRBJ2-2; no firm D call. V was trimmed by 5 bases and J by 6 bases, leaving 7 bases between them. The CDR3 has 12 amino acids. Germline CDR1 SGHAT, CDR2 FQNNGV.

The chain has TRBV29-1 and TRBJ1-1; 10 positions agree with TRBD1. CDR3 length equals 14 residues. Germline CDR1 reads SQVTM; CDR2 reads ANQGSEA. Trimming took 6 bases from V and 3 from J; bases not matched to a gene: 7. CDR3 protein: CSVRGTGAHTEAFF. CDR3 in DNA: TGCAGCGTCCGGGGGACAGGGGCCCACACTGAAGCTTTCTTT.

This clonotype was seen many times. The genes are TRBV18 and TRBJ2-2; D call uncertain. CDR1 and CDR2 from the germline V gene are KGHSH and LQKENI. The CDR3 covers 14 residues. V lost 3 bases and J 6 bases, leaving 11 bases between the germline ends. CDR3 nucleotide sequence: TGTGCCAGCTCACCGCCTACCCTCCCCGGGGAGCTGTTTTTT. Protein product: CASSPPTLPGELFF.

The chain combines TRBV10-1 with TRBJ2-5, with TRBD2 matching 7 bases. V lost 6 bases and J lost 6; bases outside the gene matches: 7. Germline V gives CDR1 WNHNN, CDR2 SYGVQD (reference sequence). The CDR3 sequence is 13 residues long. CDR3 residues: CASSRGVGQTQYF. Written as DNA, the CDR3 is TGCGCCAGCAGCCGGGGGGTCGGCCAGACCCAGTACTTC.

For the CDR3, the DNA is TGTGCCAGCACCCTGGGACTAGCGGGGGTCCGTGAGCAGTTCTTC. Amino acid sequence: CASTLGLAGVREQFF. This chain uses TRBV12-3 or TRBV12-4 with TRBJ2-1, with 14 bases fitting TRBD2. V shed 7 bases, J shed 9 bases, and the junction held 8 bases outside the gene matches. CDR3 size: 15 residues.

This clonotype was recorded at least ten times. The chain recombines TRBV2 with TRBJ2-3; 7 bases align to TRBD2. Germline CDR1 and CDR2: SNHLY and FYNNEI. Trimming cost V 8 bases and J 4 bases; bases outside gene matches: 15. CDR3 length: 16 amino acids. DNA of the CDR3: TGTGCCAGCGCTGGGGGGGTGAGCGGGGCCGCAGATACGCAGTATTTT. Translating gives CASAGGVSGAADTQYF.

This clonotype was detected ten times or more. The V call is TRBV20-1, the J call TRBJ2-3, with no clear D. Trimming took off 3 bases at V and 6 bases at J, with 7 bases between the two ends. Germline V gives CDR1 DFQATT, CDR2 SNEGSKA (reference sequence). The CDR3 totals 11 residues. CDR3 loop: CSASRADTQYF. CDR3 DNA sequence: TGCAGTGCTAGTCGGGCCGATACGCAGTATTTT.

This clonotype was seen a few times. CDR3 coding DNA: TGCAGTGCTAGAACCGGGGGGGACTACGAGCAGTACTTC. This encodes CSARTGGDYEQYF. The gene calls are TRBV20-1 and TRBJ2-7; 8 positions match TRBD2. CDR1 is DFQATT and CDR2 is SNEGSKA in the germline V gene (reference sequence). The ends lost 2 bases at V and 3 bases at J; junction bases unmatched: 3. CDR3 length: 13 residues.

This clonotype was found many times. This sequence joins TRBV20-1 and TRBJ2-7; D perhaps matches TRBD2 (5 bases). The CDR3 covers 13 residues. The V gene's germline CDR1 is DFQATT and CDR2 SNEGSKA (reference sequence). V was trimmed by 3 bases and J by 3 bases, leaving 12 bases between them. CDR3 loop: CSARAGPRYEQYF. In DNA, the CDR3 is TGCAGTGCTAGGGCGGGTCCTCGCTACGAGCAGTACTTC.

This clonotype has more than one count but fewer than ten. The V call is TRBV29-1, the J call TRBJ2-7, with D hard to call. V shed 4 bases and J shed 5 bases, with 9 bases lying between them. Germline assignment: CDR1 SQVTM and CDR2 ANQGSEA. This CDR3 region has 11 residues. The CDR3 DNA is TGCAGCGTTGGGGTTTTGAACGAGCAGTACTTC. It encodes CSVGVLNEQYF.

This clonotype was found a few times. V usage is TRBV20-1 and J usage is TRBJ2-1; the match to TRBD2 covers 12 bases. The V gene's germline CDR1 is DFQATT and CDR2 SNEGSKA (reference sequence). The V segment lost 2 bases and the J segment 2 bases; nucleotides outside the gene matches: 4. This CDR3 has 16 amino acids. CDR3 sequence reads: CSARTSGGITYNEQFF. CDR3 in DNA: TGCAGTGCTAGAACTAGCGGGGGGATTACCTACAATGAGCAGTTCTTC.